The clone carrying this TCR beta chain was counted many times. Its antigen is currently unknown. Combining a sample-barcoded 5' primer with a J-beta primer mix, a second PCR ran for about 7 to 12 cycles. Each CDR3 protein is one row after TCRdb ran MiXCR on the 5' RACE reads. The table has 1.6 million or so distinct CDR3 sequences, roughly a third seen once. The data were obtained in a study of blood T cells in healthy people across ages. At the level of the study: About one barcoded beta molecule per two T cells came from capture by template switching.

Trimming cost V 1 base and J 5 bases; bases outside gene matches: 2. Germline V gene lookup returns CDR1 DFQATT and CDR2 SNEGSKA (reference sequence). The CDR3 is made up of 13 amino acids. Study results and caveats: Reliance upon unsorted PBMCs precluded definitive naive versus antigen-experienced comparison.

The study recruited healthy Caucasian donors from Russia who were aged roughly 6 to 90. The authors isolated at least 6.5 million PBMCs per sample. The genes are TRBV20-1 and TRBJ2-5, with TRBD2 matching over 9 bases. The sample comprised blood. The clonotype was recovered from a woman in her twenties or thirties in good health. The CDR3: CSARVGTSETQYF. The DNA for the CDR3 is TGCAGTGCTAGAGTCGGGACTAGCGAGACCCAGTACTTC.